The clone carrying this T cell receptor beta chain was found a few times. Its antigen is still unknown. The data belong to a study of OX40 agonist ivuxolimab in advanced cancers. Study background: Among those enrolled, mean age was 60 years (range about 23 to 79) and 82.7% were male.

Clones were read by immunoSEQ multiplex PCR, and TCRdb kept only the in-frame ones, dropping some. In the table there are approximately 75,000 clones, approximately 78% of which are singletons. Whole-study findings and limits: Both CD4+ and CD8+ T cell populations in blood had undergone clonal expansion by week 6 at 0.1 to 3.0 mg/kg.

The sequence was obtained from an adult with an advanced solid tumor such as melanoma, head and neck, liver or kidney cancer. The sequencing used CD4+ or CD8+ T cells sorted from blood, collected in a trial of the OX40 agonist ivuxolimab.

CDR3: CASSLVAGGPGSDTQYF. CDR3 DNA sequence: TGTGCCAGCAGCTTAGTAGCGGGGGGGCCGGGTTCAGATACGCAGTATTTT. The rearrangement uses TRBV7-6 and TRBJ2-3, with TRBD2 identical over 11 bases. V was pared by 1 base and J by 4 bases, with 7 bases of the junction left unmatched. CDR3 length: 17 amino acids. CDR1 and CDR2 (germline): SGHVS, FNYEAQ.